The T cell receptor beta chain under discussion was sequenced for a study of blood T cell repertoires in COVID-19. The CDR3 extends over 14 amino acids. Trimming stripped 5 bases from V and 7 bases from J, with 17 bases between. The V gene's germline CDR1 is MNHEY and CDR2 SVGAGI. Produced via immunoSEQ multiplex PCR; TCRdb's table is partial and in-frame only. The sample lists over 100,000 clones, around 88% occurring once. This receptor was identified in a man aged 55 to 70 with COVID-19, enrolled during active disease. Sequencing input: peripheral blood. This chain links TRBV6-5 with TRBJ1-2; D unclear. The CDR3 bases are TGTGCCAGCAGTCCTAGAGGCTCGATCGGTGGCTACACCTTC. This codes for CASSPRGSIGGYTF.